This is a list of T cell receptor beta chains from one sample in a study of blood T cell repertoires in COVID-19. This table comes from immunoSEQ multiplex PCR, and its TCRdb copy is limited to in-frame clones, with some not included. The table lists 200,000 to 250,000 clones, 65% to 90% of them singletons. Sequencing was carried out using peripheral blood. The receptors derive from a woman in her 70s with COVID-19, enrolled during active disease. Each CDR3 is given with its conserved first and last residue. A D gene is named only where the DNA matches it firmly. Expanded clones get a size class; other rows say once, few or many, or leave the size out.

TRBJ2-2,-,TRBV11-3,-,CASSLESGDTGELFF,TGTGCCAGCAGCTTAGAGTCAGGGGACACCGGGGAGCTGTTTTTT
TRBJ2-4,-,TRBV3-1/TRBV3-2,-,CASSQAGLARLAKNIQYF,TGTGCCAGCAGCCAAGCCGGGCTAGCGAGATTAGCCAAAAACATTCAGTACTTC
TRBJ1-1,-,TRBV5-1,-,CASRVAGNTEAFF,TGCGCCAGCCGCGTGGCGGGGAACACTGAAGCTTTCTTT
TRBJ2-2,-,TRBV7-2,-,CASSFLGRQTGELFF,TGTGCCAGCAGCTTCTTGGGGAGGCAGACCGGGGAGCTGTTTTTT
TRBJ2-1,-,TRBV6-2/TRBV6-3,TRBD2,CASSYDGLAGGGEQFF,TGTGCCAGCAGTTACGATGGACTAGCGGGGGGCGGGGAGCAGTTCTTC
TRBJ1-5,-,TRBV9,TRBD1,CASSPGQGGSNQPQHF,TGTGCCAGCAGCCCGGGACAGGGTGGGAGCAATCAGCCCCAGCATTTT
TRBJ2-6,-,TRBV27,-,CASPHKAVLNSGANVLTF,TGTGCCAGCCCACACAAGGCGGTTCTTAACTCTGGGGCCAACGTCCTGACTTTC
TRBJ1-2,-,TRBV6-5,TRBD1,CASSYRQGALRGYTF,TGTGCCAGCAGTTACCGACAGGGGGCGCTTAGGGGCTACACCTTC
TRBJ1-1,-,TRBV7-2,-,CASSTRPITEAFF,TGTGCCAGCAGCACCAGGCCGATCACTGAAGCTTTCTTT
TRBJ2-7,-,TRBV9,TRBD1,CASSRQGASSYEQYF,TGTGCCAGCAGTCGACAGGGGGCGAGCTCCTACGAGCAGTACTTC
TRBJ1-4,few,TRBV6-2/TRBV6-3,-,CASSYRGFEKLFF,TGTGCCAGCAGTTATAGGGGCTTCGAAAAACTGTTTTTT
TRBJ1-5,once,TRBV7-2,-,CASSLFGSPYSNQPQHF,TGTGCCAGCAGCTTATTCGGGTCCCCTTATAGCAATCAGCCCCAGCATTTT
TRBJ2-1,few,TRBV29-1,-,CSVEGLFGTGNNEQFF,TGCAGCGTTGAAGGACTGTTTGGGACTGGGAACAATGAGCAGTTCTTC
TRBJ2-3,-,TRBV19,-,CASSSTRRDTDTQYF,TGTGCCAGTAGTTCGACCCGCCGGGATACAGATACGCAGTATTTT
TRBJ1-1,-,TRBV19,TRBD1,CASMLVRGGRNTEAFF,TGTGCCAGTATGTTGGTGCGAGGGGGCAGAAACACTGAAGCTTTCTTT
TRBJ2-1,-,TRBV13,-,CASSLYNEQFF,TGTGCCAGCAGCCTTTATAATGAGCAGTTCTTC
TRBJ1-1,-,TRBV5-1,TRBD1,CASSLQQGTGTEAFF,TGCGCCAGCAGCCTACAACAGGGGACGGGCACTGAAGCTTTCTTT
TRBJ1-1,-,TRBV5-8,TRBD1,CASSSFGTGVNTEAFF,TGTGCCAGCAGCTCGTTTGGGACAGGCGTGAACACTGAAGCTTTCTTT
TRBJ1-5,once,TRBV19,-,CASSPDTGYSNQPQHF,TGTGCCAGTAGTCCGGATACAGGGTATAGCAATCAGCCCCAGCATTTT
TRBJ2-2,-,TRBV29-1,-,CSVEAKTANTGELFF,TGCAGCGTTGAAGCGAAGACAGCGAACACCGGGGAGCTGTTTTTT